This entry lists 5 T cell receptor beta chains sequenced from one sample in a study of blood T cell repertoires in COVID-19. Generated by immunoSEQ multiplex PCR, the TCRdb table keeps only in-frame clones and is missing some. The sample yields about 290,000 clones, nearly 90% seen once. The source material was peripheral blood. Source of these receptors: a woman in her 30s with COVID-19, enrolled during active disease.

The chain links TRBV19 to TRBJ1-3; D is unresolved. The V end was cut by 6 bases, the J end by 1 base, with 10 bases between. CDR3 length equals 14 residues. Germline lookup yields CDR1 LNHDA and CDR2 SQIVND (reference sequence). The CDR3 coding sequence is TGTGCCAGTAGACTCCAAATTTCTGGAAACACCATATATTTT. Amino acid sequence: CASRLQISGNTIYF.

This chain uses TRBV10-1 with TRBJ2-7; D is uncertain. Trimming shortened V by 2 bases and J by 3 bases, and 17 bases separated the two germline ends. This CDR3 has 16 residues. Germline V CDR1 and CDR2: WNHNN, SYGVQD (reference sequence). CDR3 DNA: TGCGCCAGCAGTGAGGTTTTCGGGTCCGCCGGCTACGAGCAGTACTTC. As protein: CASSEVFGSAGYEQYF.

The J gene is TRBJ1-1, the V gene TRBV28; D possibly corresponds to TRBD1 (5 bases). Germline assignment: CDR1 MDHEN and CDR2 SYDVKM. The CDR3 extends over 14 amino acids. V was clipped by 7 bases and J by 1 base, with 13 bases between them. The CDR3 loop is CASTWRGGNTEAFF. The CDR3 nucleotides read TGTGCCAGCACCTGGAGGGGTGGGAACACTGAAGCTTTCTTT.

This clone was found a few times. The V call is TRBV30, the J call TRBJ2-5, with no clear D. The CDR3 extends over 14 amino acids. From germline, CDR1 is GTSNPN and CDR2 SVGIG (reference sequence). V was pared by 2 bases and J by 1 base, with 11 bases between. CDR3 nucleotide sequence: TGTGCCTGGAGTCTACGTCGGTCCCAAGAGACCCAGTACTTC. The encoded protein is CAWSLRRSQETQYF. Combining the CDR3 with reference TRBV30 and TRBJ2-5 gives the whole variable domain SQTIHQWPATLVQPVGSPLSLECTVEGTSNPNLYWYRQAAGRGLQLLFYSVGIGQISSEVPQNLSASRPQDRQFILSSKKLLLSDSGFYLCAWSLRRSQETQYFGPGTRLLVL.

V usage is TRBV9 and J usage is TRBJ1-2; D may be TRBD1 (5 bases). The CDR3 runs to 17 residues. Germline loops: CDR1 SGDLS, CDR2 YYNGEE. V was clipped by 4 bases and J by 5 bases, with 24 bases between them. CDR3 sequence: CASSPRGGGESRYGYTF. The CDR3 DNA reads as TGTGCCAGCAGCCCCCGAGGCGGGGGAGAGTCGCGTTATGGCTACACCTTC.